This T cell receptor (beta chain) is drawn from a study of blood T cells in healthy people across ages. Study observations and caveats: Estimated diversity that came from one million T cells was considered an underestimate.

Extracted total RNA amounted to at least 5.5 micrograms for each sample. Germline CDR1 reads SGDLS; CDR2 reads YYNGEE. The length of the CDR3 is 18 residues. V gave up 5 bases and J gave up 4 bases, with 25 bases separating them. This clonotype was detected only a few times. Antigen: not known. Primed by a sample-barcoded 5' primer and a J-beta primer mix, a second PCR proceeded for 7 to 11 cycles. The template-switch adaptor, which had 12 random nucleotides, put a tag on each cDNA molecule. TCRdb itself ran the 5' RACE reads through MiXCR, one entry per CDR3 protein. The sample includes 1.5 million to 2 million distinct CDR3 sequences, 28% seen only once; the top ten take roughly 8.2%.

The V gene is TRBV9, the J gene TRBJ2-1; D may be TRBD2 (5 bases). The origin of this receptor is a woman aged 25 to 39 in good health. Sequencing used blood. Written as DNA, the CDR3 is TGTGCCAGCAGTGATCCCCGAGGCGGGCAGCCCCAATACAATGAGCAGTTCTTC. Translation gives CASSDPRGGQPQYNEQFF.